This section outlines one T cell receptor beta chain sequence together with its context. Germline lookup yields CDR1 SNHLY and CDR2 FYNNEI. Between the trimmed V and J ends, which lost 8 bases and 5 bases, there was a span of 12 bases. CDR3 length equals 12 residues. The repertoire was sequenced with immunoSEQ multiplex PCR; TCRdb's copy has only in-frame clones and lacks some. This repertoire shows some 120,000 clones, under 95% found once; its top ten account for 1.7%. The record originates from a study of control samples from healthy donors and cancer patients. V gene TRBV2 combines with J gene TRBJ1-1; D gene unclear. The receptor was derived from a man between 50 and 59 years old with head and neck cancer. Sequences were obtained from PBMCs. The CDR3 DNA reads TGTGCCAGCGCTCTCTGGGATACTGAAGCTTTCTTT. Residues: CASALWDTEAFF. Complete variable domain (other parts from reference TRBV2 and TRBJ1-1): EPEVTQTPSHQVTQMGQEVILRCVPISNHLYFYWYRQILGQKVEFLVSFYNNEISEKSEIFDDQFSVERPDGSNFTLKIRSTKLEDSAMYFCASALWDTEAFFGQGTRLTVV.